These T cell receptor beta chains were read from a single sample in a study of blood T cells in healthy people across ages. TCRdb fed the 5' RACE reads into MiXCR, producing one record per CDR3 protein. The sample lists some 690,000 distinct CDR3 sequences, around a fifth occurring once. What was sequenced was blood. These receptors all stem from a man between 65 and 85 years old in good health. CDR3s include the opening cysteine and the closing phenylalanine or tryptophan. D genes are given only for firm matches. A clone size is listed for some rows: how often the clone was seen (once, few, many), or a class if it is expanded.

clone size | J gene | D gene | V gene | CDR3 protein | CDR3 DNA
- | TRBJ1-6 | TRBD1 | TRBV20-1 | CSARQGNPPLHF | TGCAGTGCCCGACAGGGTAATCCACCCCTCCACTTT
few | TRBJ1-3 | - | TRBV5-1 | CASSLAGQEGNTIYF | TGCGCCAGCAGCTTGGCAGGGCAGGAGGGAAACACCATATATTTT
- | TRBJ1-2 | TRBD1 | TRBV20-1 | CSAPTGGLGYTF | TGCAGTGCCCCGACAGGGGGCTTGGGCTACACCTTC
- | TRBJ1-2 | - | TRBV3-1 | CASSRRQTNYGYTF | TGTGCCAGCAGCCGGAGACAGACTAACTATGGCTACACCTTC
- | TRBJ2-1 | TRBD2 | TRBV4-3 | CASSARPGAGSSYNEQFF | TGCGCCAGCAGCGCGCGCCCCGGAGCGGGGAGCTCCTACAATGAGCAGTTCTTC
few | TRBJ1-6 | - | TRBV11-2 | CASSLALQDSPLHF | TGTGCCAGCAGCCTGGCCCTACAGGACTCACCCCTCCACTTT
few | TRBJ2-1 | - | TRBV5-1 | CASSLDGQDNEQFF | TGCGCCAGCAGCTTGGACGGCCAAGACAATGAGCAGTTCTTC
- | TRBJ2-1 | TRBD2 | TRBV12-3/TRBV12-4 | CASSTGTSGNEQSF | TGTGCCAGCAGTACCGGGACTAGCGGCAATGAGCAGTCCTTC
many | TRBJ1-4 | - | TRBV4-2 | CASSQQGGNEKLFF | TGTGCCAGCAGCCAACAAGGGGGTAATGAAAAACTGTTTTTT
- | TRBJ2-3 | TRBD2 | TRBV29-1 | CSVPRSGLASDTQYF | TGCAGCGTCCCCCGTTCGGGACTAGCATCAGATACGCAGTATTTT
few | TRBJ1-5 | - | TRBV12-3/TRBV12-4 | CASRQVINQPQHF | TGTGCCAGCAGACAGGTCATCAATCAGCCCCAGCATTTT
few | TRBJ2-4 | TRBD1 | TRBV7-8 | CASSSGTGSQRNIQYF | TGTGCCAGCAGCTCCGGGACAGGAAGTCAGAGAAACATTCAGTACTTC
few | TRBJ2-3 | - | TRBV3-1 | CASSQESRFRTDTQYF | TGTGCCAGCAGCCAAGAGAGCAGGTTCCGCACAGATACGCAGTATTTT
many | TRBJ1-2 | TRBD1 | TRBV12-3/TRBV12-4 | CASSYDRARGYTF | TGTGCCAGCAGTTATGACAGGGCCCGTGGCTACACCTTC
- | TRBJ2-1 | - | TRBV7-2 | CASSLGYGTASYNEQFF | TGTGCCAGCAGCTTAGGATACGGGACTGCTTCATACAATGAGCAGTTCTTC
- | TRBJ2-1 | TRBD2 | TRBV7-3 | CASSYSLAGGEQFF | TGTGCCAGCAGCTACAGTTTAGCGGGAGGTGAGCAGTTCTTC
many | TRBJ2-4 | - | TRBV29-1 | CSVVFLGDIQYF | TGCAGCGTTGTATTTTTAGGTGACATTCAGTACTTC
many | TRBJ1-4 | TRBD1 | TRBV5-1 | CASSLRTGVEKLFF | TGCGCCAGCAGCTTGCGGACAGGGGTTGAAAAACTGTTTTTT
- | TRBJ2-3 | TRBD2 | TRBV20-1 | CSARRASGRGIDTQYF | TGCAGTGCTAGGAGGGCTAGCGGGAGAGGGATAGATACGCAGTATTTT
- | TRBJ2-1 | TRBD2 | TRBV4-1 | CASSQGTSRGYNEQFF | TGCGCCAGCAGCCAAGGGACTAGCCGGGGTTACAATGAGCAGTTCTTC
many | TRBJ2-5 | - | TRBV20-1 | CSARGQETQYF | TGCAGTGCTAGGGGGCAAGAGACCCAGTACTTC
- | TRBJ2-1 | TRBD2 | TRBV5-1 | CASSLAWSSGYNEQFF | TGCGCCAGCAGCTTGGCCTGGTCTAGCGGGTATAATGAGCAGTTCTTC
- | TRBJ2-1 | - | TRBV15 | CATSRDLGGNEQFF | TGTGCCACCAGCAGAGATCTAGGGGGGAATGAGCAGTTCTTC
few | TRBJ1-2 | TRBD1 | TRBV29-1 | CSVPGTGAYGYTF | TGCAGCGTCCCGGGCACAGGGGCCTATGGCTACACCTTC
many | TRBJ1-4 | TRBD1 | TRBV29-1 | CSVRQGVGEKLFF | TGCAGCGTTCGACAGGGGGTCGGGGAAAAACTGTTTTTT
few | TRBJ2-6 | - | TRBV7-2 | CASSPPLSGANVLTF | TGTGCCAGCAGCCCTCCCCTCTCTGGGGCCAACGTCCTGACTTTC
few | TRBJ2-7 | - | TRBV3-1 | CASSHSTKREQYF | TGTGCCAGCAGCCACTCAACGAAGCGCGAGCAGTACTTC
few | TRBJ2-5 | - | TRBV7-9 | CASSSSLTQYF | TGTGCCAGCAGCTCGTCATTGACCCAGTACTTC
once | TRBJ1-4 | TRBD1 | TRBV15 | CATSRDRQGGDEKLFF | TGTGCCACCAGCAGAGATCGCCAGGGGGGAGATGAAAAACTGTTTTTT
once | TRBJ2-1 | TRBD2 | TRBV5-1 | CASSAGLAYSYNEQFF | TGCGCCAGCAGCGCGGGACTAGCCTACTCCTACAATGAGCAGTTCTTC
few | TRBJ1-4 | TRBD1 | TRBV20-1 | CSAKQGAGANEKLVF | TGCAGTGCCAAACAGGGGGCTGGAGCTAATGAAAAACTGGTTTTT
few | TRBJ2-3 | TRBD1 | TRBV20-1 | CSAEDGTGHQDTQYF | TGCAGTGCCGAAGATGGGACAGGGCATCAAGATACGCAGTATTTT
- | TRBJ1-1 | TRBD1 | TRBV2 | CAGRGLQGARNTEAFF | TGTGCCGGCAGGGGCCTCCAGGGGGCGCGGAACACTGAAGCTTTCTTT
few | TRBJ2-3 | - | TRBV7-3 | CASSLGPSGTQYF | TGTGCCAGCAGCTTGGGCCCCTCAGGTACGCAGTATTTT
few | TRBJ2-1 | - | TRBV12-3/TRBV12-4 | CASSLGLSGNEQFF | TGTGCCAGCAGTTTGGGGCTATCCGGCAATGAGCAGTTCTTC
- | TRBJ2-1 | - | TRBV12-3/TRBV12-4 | CASSFGGGWDEQFF | TGTGCCAGCAGTTTCGGCGGGGGCTGGGATGAGCAGTTCTTC
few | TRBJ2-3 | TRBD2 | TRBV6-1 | CASTRVDSGGPDTQYF | TGTGCCAGCACCCGAGTCGATAGCGGGGGCCCTGATACGCAGTATTTT
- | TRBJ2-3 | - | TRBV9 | CASSVTQLTDTQYF | TGTGCCAGCAGCGTAACCCAGCTCACAGATACGCAGTATTTT
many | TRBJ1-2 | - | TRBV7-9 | CASSLARDYGYTF | TGTGCCAGCAGCTTAGCGAGGGACTATGGCTACACCTTC
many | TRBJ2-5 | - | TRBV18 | CASSPPLAAETQYF | TGTGCCAGCTCACCACCTTTGGCCGCAGAGACCCAGTACTTC
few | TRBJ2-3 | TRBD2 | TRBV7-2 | CASSPRTSGRTGDTQYF | TGTGCCAGCAGCCCAAGGACTAGCGGGAGGACGGGAGATACGCAGTATTTT
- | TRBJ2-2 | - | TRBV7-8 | CASSLGSTGTVGELFF | TGTGCCAGCAGCTTAGGATCCACCGGGACGGTCGGGGAGCTGTTTTTT
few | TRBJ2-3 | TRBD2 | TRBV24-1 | CATSDSFGLAGWGDTQYF | TGTGCCACCAGTGATTCTTTCGGACTAGCGGGGTGGGGAGATACGCAGTATTTT
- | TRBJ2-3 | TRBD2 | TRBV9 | CASSGPSSGGMEDTQYF | TGTGCCAGCAGCGGCCCCTCTAGCGGGGGTATGGAAGATACGCAGTATTTT
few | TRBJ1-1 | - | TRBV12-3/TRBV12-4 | CVSSLIFSGLQGTEAFF | TGTGTCAGCAGTTTAATTTTTTCGGGACTCCAGGGAACTGAAGCTTTCTTT
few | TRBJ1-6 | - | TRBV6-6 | CASSYSSTPLHF | TGTGCCAGCAGTTATTCAAGTACACCCCTCCACTTT